This T cell receptor beta chain appears in the sequencing data of a study of T cells in Graves' hyperthyroidism and ophthalmopathy. Amplified regions were TCR beta CDR3 sequences from RNA transcripts. During a first-round RT-PCR of the TCR CDR3, the HTBI primer set was used. TCRdb analysed the multiplex PCR reads with MiXCR anew, one entry per CDR3 protein. This sample has 20,000 or so distinct CDR3 sequences, with about 53% found just once. The CDR3 sequence is 13 residues long. Looked up from germline, CDR1 is MGHDK and CDR2 is SYGVNS. Points on this clonotype: One end of the junction fails to match germline, which may point to a read error.

The specimen sequenced was blood. The sequence came from a middle-aged woman with Graves' hyperthyroidism that later progressed to Graves' ophthalmopathy. This chain connects TRBV25-1 to TRBJ1-2; 9 bases align to TRBD1. The CDR3 protein is CTSRETGGNGYTF. For the CDR3, the DNA is TGTACCAGCAGGGAGACAGGGGGTAATGGCTACACCTTC.